The T cell receptor (beta chain) described here comes from a study of PD-1 blockade in classical Hodgkin lymphoma. Notes on the study in general: The authors have not defined what causes the repertoire differences, possibly disease activity or prior therapy. The baseline diversity of complete responders showed similarity to that of newly diagnosed patients. Baseline TCR diversity was reportedly lower in newly diagnosed patients than in healthy donors. It was reported as lower still in relapsed/refractory patients.

Comment on this clone: Its target is unknown.

The germline gives CDR1 SNHLY, CDR2 FYNNEI. The CDR3 extends over 12 amino acids. Relapse after autologous stem cell transplantation occurred in every patient, and brentuximab vedotin exposure varied. Researchers used magnetic negative selection to pull out pure CD4+ T cells from thawed PBMCs. Relapsed/refractory classical Hodgkin lymphoma patients had complete, partial or progressive responses. The protocol was immunoSEQ multiplex PCR, while the TCRdb copy is restricted to in-frame clones and leaves out a portion. The table lists under 30,000 clones, 85% to 90% of them singletons. The chain is built from TRBV2 and TRBJ2-5; 9 positions agree with TRBD2. The J call is uncertain, as TRBJ2-7 better fits the DNA end. The receptor comes from a human donor with classical Hodgkin lymphoma. The sequences come from CD4+ T cells from blood, collected at baseline. This CDR3 is CASRLADYEQYF. The DNA of the CDR3 is TGTGCCAGCCGACTAGCGGATTACGAGCAGTACTTC.